This T cell receptor beta chain came from a study of T cell repertoires in cytomegalovirus infection. TCRdb analysed the reads with MiXCR anew, one entry per CDR3 protein. The data hold roughly 860,000 distinct CDR3 sequences, with about 33% observed a single time. In its sample, this clonotype was seen a few times. What it recognizes is unknown. V was pared by 3 bases and J by 3 bases, with 4 bases of the junction left unmatched. Germline CDR1 and CDR2: SQVTM and ANQGSEA. The CDR3 has 13 amino acids. The sequence was collected from a human donor in good health (CMV status not recorded). Some clones in this sample may be carry-over from other donors' samples. The sequencing here drew on cultured CD8+ T cells from PBMCs, taken from culture after CMV antigen stimulation. This chain joins TRBV29-1 and TRBJ1-1, with 7 bases fitting TRBD1. The CDR3 is CSVDSGGDTEAFF. As DNA, the CDR3 is TGCAGCGTTGATTCAGGGGGAGACACTGAAGCTTTCTTT.